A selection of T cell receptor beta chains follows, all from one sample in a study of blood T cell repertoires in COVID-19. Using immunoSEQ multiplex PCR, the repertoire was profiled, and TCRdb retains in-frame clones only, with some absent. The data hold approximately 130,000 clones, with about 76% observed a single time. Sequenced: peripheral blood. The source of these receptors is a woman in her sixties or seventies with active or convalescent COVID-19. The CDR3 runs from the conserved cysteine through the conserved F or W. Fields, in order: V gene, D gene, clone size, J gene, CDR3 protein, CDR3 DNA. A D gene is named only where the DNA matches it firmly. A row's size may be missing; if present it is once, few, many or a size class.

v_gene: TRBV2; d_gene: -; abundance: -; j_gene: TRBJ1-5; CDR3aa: CASSQGWGQPQHF; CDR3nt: TGTGCCAGCAGTCAGGGTTGGGGACAGCCCCAGCATTTT
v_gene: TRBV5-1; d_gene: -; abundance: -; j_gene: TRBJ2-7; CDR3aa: CASSYTSLPNYEQYF; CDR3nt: TGCGCCAGCAGCTACACTAGTCTCCCCAACTACGAGCAGTACTTC
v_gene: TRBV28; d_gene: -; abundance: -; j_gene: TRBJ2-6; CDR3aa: CASSLSQGGTSGANVLTF; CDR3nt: TGTGCCAGCAGTTTAAGTCAAGGGGGAACTTCTGGGGCCAACGTCCTGACTTTC
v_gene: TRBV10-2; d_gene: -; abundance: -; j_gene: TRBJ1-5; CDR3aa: CASGWAWDQPQHF; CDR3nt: TGCGCCAGCGGATGGGCGTGGGATCAGCCCCAGCATTTT
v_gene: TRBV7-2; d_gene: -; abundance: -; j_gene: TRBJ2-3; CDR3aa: CASSPQWRGTDTQYF; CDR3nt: TGTGCCAGCAGCCCACAGTGGCGGGGCACAGATACGCAGTATTTT
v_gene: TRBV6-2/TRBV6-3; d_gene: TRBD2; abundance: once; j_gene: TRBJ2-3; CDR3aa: CASSSPGLAAYPTQYF; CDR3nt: TGTGCCAGCAGTAGTCCGGGACTAGCGGCCTACCCTACGCAGTATTTT
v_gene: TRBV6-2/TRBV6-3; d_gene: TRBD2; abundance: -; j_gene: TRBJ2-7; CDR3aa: CASSYAGGPREQYF; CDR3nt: TGTGCCAGCAGTTACGCGGGAGGGCCGCGCGAGCAGTACTTC
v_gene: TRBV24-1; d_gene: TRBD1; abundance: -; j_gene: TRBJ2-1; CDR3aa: CATSDIRTGGSREQFF; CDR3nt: TGTGCCACCAGTGATATTCGGACAGGGGGCTCCCGTGAGCAGTTCTTC
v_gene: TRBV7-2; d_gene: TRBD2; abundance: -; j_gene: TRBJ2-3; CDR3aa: CASSLSGSPDTQYF; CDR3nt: TGTGCCAGCAGCTTAAGCGGGAGTCCAGATACGCAGTATTTT
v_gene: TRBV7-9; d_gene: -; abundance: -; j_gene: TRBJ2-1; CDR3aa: CASPTGRTTYNEQFF; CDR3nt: TGTGCCAGCCCAACGGGACGGACTACCTACAATGAGCAGTTCTTC
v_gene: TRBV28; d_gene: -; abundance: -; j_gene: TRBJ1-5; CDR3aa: CASANRGYSNQPQHF; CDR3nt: TGTGCCAGCGCGAATAGGGGATATAGCAATCAGCCCCAGCATTTT
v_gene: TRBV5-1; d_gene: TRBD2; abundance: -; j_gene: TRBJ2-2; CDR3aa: CASSLIAGEAGELFF; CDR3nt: TGCGCCAGCAGCTTGATAGCGGGGGAGGCCGGGGAGCTGTTTTTT
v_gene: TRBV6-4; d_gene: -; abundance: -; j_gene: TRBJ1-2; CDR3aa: CASRPHGLSTGYTF; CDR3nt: TGTGCCAGCAGGCCACACGGGTTATCCACTGGCTACACCTTC
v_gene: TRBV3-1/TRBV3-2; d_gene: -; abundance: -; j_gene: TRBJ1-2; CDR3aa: CASSQDLGNRGYTF; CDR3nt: TGTGCCAGCAGCCAAGATCTAGGTAACCGTGGCTACACCTTC
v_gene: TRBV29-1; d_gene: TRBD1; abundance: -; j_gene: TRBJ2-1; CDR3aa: CSVLGQGLNEQFF; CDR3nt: TGCAGCGTCCTAGGACAGGGGCTCAATGAGCAGTTCTTC
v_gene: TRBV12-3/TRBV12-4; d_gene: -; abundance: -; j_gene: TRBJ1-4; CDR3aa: CASSFGGEEKLFF; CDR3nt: TGTGCCAGCAGTTTCGGGGGAGAGGAAAAACTGTTTTTT
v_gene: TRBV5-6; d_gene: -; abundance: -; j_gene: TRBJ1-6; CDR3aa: CASSLAGSSSYNSPLHF; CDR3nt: TGTGCCAGCAGCTTGGCCGGGTCAAGCTCCTATAATTCACCCCTCCACTTT
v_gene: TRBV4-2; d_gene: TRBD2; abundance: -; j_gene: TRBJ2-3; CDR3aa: CASKEAPGTSSETDTQYF; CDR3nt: TGTGCCAGCAAGGAGGCGCCGGGGACTAGCAGTGAAACAGATACGCAGTATTTT
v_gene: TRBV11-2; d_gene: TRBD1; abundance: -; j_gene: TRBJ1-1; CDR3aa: CASSARQGPLTEAFF; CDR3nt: TGTGCCAGCAGCGCCCGACAGGGGCCACTCACTGAAGCTTTCTTT
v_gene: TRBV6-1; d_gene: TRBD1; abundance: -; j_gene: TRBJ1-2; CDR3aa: CASSEAGTGAGGYTF; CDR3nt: TGTGCCAGCAGTGAAGCCGGGACAGGGGCCGGGGGCTACACCTTC
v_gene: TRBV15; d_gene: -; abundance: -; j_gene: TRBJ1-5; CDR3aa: CATSRDEIPGQPQHF; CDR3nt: TGTGCCACCAGCAGAGATGAGATTCCCGGGCAGCCCCAGCATTTT
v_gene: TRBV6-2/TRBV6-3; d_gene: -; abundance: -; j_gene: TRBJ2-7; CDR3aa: CASSSQGYEQYF; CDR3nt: TGTGCCAGCAGTTCACAGGGCTACGAGCAGTACTTC
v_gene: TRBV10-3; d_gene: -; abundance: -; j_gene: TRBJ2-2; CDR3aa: CAITQGNPGELFF; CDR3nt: TGTGCCATCACCCAGGGTAATCCCGGGGAGCTGTTTTTT
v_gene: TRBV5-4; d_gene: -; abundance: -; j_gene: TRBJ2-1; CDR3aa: CASSLGRSGGADEQFF; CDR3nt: TGTGCCAGCAGTCTTGGGAGGTCTGGCGGGGCGGATGAGCAGTTCTTC
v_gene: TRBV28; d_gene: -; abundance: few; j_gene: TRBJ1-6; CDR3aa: CASSRGGNSPLHF; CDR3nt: TGTGCCAGCAGCCGGGGAGGGAATTCACCCCTCCACTTT
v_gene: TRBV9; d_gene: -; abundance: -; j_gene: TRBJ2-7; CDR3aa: CASSAGINYEQYF; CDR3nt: TGTGCCAGCAGCGCCGGGATCAACTACGAGCAGTACTTC
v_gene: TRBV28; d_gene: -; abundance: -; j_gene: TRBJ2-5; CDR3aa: CASSFPLPAKTQYF; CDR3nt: TGTGCCAGCAGTTTCCCCCTACCTGCCAAGACCCAGTACTTC
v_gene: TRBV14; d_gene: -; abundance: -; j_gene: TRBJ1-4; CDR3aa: CASSQDRGNEKLFF; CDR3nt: TGTGCCAGCAGCCAAGACAGGGGAAATGAAAAACTGTTTTTT
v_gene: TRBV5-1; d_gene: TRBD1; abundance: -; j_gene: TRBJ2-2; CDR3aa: CASSLGQGAANTGELFF; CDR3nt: TGCGCCAGCAGCTTGGGACAGGGGGCGGCGAACACCGGGGAGCTGTTTTTT
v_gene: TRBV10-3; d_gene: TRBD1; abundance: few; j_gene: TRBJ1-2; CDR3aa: CAISESDRGLRGYTF; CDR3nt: TGTGCCATCAGTGAGAGCGACAGGGGGCTTCGGGGCTACACCTTC